This TCR beta chain derives from a study of response to subunit inactivated influenza vaccine. TCRdb re-called the RT-PCR reads with MiXCR, one entry per CDR3 protein. The data contain 490,000 or so distinct CDR3 sequences, approximately 7.1% of them singletons. CDR1 and CDR2 (germline): DFQATT, SNEGSKA (reference sequence). V shed 5 bases, J shed 2 bases, and the junction held 7 bases outside the gene matches. The CDR3 covers 16 residues. This clonotype originated in a man between 50 and 69 years old who received an inactivated influenza vaccine. Sequenced material: PBMCs from blood, taken 23 months after vaccination. The chain combines TRBV20-1 with TRBJ1-5, with 12 positions matching TRBD1. CDR3 sequence: CSAPGQGAQRNQPQHF. Here the CDR3 DNA reads TGCAGTGCTCCGGGACAGGGGGCGCAGCGCAATCAGCCCCAGCATTTT.